Here is one TCR beta chain with its context. Its antigen is currently unknown. This sample was included in a study of T cells after yellow fever vaccination. General study results and limits: Sorted repertoires could include abundant contaminating clonotypes from bulk cells.

The trim removed 3 bases at V and 6 bases at J, leaving 11 bases unmatched. Germline CDR1 reads LNHDA; CDR2 reads SQIVND (reference sequence). This CDR3 has 16 residues. Template switching by 5'RACE produced TCR cDNA, adding a universal primer site and UMIs. TCRdb analysed the 5' RACE reads with MiXCR anew, one entry per CDR3 protein. Of about 550,000 distinct CDR3 sequences listed, 15% to 20% are singletons. The sequences come from PBMCs, collected 15 days after the yellow fever booster vaccination. This clonotype originated in a man in his thirties or forties who received the YFV17D yellow fever vaccine. The V and J genes are TRBV19 and TRBJ2-1; TRBD2 aligns across 7 bases. The DNA for the CDR3 is TGTGCCAGTAGTATCCCAAGCGGGAAGGTTATCAATGAGCAGTTCTTC. Its translation is CASSIPSGKVINEQFF.